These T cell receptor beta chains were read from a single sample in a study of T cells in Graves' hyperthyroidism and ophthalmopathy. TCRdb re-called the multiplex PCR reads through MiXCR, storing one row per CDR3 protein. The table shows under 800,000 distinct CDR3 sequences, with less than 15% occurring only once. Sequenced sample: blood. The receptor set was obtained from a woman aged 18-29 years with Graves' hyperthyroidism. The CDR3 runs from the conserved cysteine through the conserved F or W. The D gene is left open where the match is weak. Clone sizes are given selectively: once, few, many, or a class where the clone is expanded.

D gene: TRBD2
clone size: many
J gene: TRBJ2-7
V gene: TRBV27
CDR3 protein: CASSRAQGGGYEQYF
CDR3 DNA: TGTGCCAGCAGTAGAGCCCAGGGCGGGGGCTACGAGCAGTACTTC

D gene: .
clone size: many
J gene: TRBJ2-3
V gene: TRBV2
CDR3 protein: CASNSNGVGTDTQYF
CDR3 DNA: TGTGCCAGCAACTCGAATGGGGTCGGCACAGATACGCAGTATTTT

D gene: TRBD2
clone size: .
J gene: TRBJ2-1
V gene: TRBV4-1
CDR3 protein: CASSQETSGGISYNEQFF
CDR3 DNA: TGCGCCAGCAGCCAAGAGACTAGCGGGGGAATCTCCTACAATGAGCAGTTCTTC

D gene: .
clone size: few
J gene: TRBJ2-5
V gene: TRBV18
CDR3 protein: CASSRNSASQETQYF
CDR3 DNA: TGTGCCAGCTCACGAAACAGTGCAAGTCAAGAGACCCAGTACTTC

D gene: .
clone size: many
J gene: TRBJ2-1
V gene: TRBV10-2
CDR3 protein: CASSDGAHRDEQFF
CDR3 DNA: TGCGCCAGCAGTGATGGGGCCCACCGGGATGAGCAGTTCTTC

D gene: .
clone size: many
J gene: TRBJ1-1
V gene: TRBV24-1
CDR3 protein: CATSDVPEGDTEAFF
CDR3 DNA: TGTGCCACCAGTGATGTGCCGGAAGGGGACACTGAAGCTTTCTTT

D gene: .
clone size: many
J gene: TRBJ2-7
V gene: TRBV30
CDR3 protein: CAWSLSNEQYF
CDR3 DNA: TGTGCCTGGAGTTTGAGCAACGAGCAGTACTTC

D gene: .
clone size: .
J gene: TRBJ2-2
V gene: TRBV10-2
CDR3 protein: CASSALAGTGELFF
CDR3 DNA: TGCGCCAGCAGTGCCCTAGCCGGCACCGGGGAGCTGTTTTTT

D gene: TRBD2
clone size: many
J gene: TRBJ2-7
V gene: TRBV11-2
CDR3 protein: CASSQGLAGGLEQYF
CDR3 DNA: TGTGCCAGCAGCCAAGGACTAGCGGGAGGGCTTGAGCAGTACTTC

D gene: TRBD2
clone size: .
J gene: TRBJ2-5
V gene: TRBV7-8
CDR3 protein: CASSLRLARRSETQYF
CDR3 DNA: TGTGCCAGCAGCTTGCGACTAGCGAGGAGATCAGAGACCCAGTACTTC

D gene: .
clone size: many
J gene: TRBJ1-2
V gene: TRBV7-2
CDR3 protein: CASSPLPGGGYTF
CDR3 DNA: TGTGCCAGCAGCCCACTTCCCGGGGGGGGCTACACCTTC

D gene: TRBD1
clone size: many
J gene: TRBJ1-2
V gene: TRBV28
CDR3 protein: CASSTGDYGYTF
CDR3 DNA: TGTGCCAGCTCCACAGGGGACTATGGCTACACCTTC

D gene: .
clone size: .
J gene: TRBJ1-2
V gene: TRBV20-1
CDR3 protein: CSAGGRANYGYTF
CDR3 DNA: TGCAGTGCTGGGGGCAGAGCTAACTATGGCTACACCTTC

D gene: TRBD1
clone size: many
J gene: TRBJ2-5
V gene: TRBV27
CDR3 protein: CASSFRQGASQTQYF
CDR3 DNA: TGTGCCAGCAGTTTCCGACAGGGGGCGTCGCAGACCCAGTACTTC

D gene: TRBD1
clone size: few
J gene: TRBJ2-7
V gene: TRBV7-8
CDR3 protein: CASSLSGTVEQYF
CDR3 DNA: TGTGCCAGCAGCTTGTCCGGGACAGTTGAGCAGTACTTC

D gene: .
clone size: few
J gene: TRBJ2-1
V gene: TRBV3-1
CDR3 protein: CASKYTGVNEQFF
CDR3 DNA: TGTGCCAGCAAATACACGGGGGTCAATGAGCAGTTCTTC

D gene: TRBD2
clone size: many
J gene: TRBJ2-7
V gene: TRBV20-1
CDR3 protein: CSARSPGLADIYEQYF
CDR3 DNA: TGCAGTGCTAGAAGTCCGGGACTAGCGGATATCTACGAGCAGTACTTC

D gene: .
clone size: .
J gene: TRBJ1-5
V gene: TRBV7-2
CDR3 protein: CASSLGISRGSVQPQHF
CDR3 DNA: TGTGCCAGCAGCTTAGGGATATCTAGGGGATCGGTCCAGCCCCAGCATTTT

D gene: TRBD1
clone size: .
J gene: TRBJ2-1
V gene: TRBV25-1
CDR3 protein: CASSEYLGTGRNEQFF
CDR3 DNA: TGTGCCAGCAGTGAATATTTGGGGACAGGGCGCAATGAGCAGTTCTTC

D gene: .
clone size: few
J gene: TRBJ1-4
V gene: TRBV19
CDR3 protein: CASSIRRANEKLFF
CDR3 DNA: TGTGCCAGTAGTATCCGGAGGGCTAATGAAAAACTGTTTTTT

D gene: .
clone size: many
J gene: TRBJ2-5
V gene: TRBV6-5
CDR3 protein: CASSYRPPGETQYF
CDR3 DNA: TGTGCCAGCAGTTACAGGCCACCCGGGGAGACCCAGTACTTC

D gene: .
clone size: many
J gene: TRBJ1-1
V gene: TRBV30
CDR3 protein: CAWSVFQNTEAFF
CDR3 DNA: TGTGCCTGGAGTGTATTTCAGAACACTGAAGCTTTCTTT

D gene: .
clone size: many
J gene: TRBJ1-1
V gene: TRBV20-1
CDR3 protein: CSASIQRVAWGGGSTEAFF
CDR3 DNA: TGCAGTGCTAGTATTCAGAGGGTGGCATGGGGTGGGGGATCCACTGAAGCTTTCTTT

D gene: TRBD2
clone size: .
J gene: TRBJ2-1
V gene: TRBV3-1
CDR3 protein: CASSPRGTSGNGEQFF
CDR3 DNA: TGTGCCAGCAGCCCCCGGGGGACTAGCGGGAATGGTGAGCAGTTCTTC

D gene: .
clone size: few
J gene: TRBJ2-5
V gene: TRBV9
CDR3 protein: CASLDRDSTQETQYF
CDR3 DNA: TGTGCCAGCCTCGACAGAGACTCCACCCAAGAGACCCAGTACTTC

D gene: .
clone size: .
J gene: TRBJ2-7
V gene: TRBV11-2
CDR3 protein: CASRQLAVDGEQYF
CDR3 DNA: TGTGCCAGCAGGCAATTAGCGGTAGATGGCGAGCAGTACTTC

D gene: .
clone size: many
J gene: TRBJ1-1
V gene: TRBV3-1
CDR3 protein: CASSPLPGPRQDTEAFF
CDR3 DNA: TGTGCCAGCAGCCCCCTCCCGGGGCCGAGACAGGACACTGAAGCTTTCTTT

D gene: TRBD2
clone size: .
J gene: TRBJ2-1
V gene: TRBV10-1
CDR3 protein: CASQLAGTNEQFF
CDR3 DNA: TGCGCCAGCCAACTAGCGGGTACGAATGAGCAGTTCTTC

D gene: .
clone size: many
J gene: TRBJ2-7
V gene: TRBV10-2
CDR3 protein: CASSALGEQYF
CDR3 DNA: TGCGCCAGCAGTGCATTGGGCGAGCAGTACTTC

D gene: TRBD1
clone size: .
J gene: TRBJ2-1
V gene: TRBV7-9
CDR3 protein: CASSPTGGESNEQFF
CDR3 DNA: TGTGCCAGCAGTCCCACAGGGGGCGAATCAAATGAGCAGTTCTTC

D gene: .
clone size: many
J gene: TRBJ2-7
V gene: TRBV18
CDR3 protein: CASSPSGSPPGQYF
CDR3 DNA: TGTGCCAGCTCACCATCGGGTTCGCCTCCCGGGCAGTACTTC

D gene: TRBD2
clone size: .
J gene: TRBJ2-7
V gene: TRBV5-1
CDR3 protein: CASSLEASGKYEQYF
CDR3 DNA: TGCGCCAGCAGCTTGGAGGCTAGCGGGAAGTACGAGCAGTACTTC

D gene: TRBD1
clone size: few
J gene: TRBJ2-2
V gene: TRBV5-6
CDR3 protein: CASSHRAGGVTGELFF
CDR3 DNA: TGTGCCAGCAGCCATCGGGCAGGGGGTGTGACCGGGGAGCTGTTTTTT

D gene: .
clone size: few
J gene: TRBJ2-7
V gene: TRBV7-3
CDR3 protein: CASGPTGGVVSEQYF
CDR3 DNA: TGTGCCAGCGGCCCGACAGGTGGAGTAGTGAGCGAGCAGTACTTC

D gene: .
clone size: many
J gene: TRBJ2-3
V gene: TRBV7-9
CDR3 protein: CASSASADTQYF
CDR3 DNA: TGTGCCAGCAGTGCGTCCGCAGATACGCAGTATTTT

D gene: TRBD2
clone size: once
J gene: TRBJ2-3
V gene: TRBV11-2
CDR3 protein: CASSSVLAGGPPDTQYF
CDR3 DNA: TGTGCCAGCAGCTCTGTACTAGCGGGAGGGCCCCCAGATACGCAGTATTTT

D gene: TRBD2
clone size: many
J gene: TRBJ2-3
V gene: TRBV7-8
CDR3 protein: CASSPPGGGVTDTQYF
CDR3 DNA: TGTGCCAGCAGCCCCCCCGGGGGGGGAGTTACAGATACGCAGTATTTT

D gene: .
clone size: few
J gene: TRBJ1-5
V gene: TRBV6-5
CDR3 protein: CASSYRGSGQPQHF
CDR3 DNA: TGTGCCAGCAGTTACCGGGGATCTGGGCAGCCCCAGCATTTT

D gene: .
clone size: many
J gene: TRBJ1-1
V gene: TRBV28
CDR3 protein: CASSLAQFTEAFF
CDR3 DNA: TGTGCCAGCAGCTTAGCGCAGTTCACTGAAGCTTTCTTT

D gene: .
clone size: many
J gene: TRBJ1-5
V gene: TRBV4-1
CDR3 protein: CASSQGPGRTNQPQHF
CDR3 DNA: TGCGCCAGCAGCCAAGGTCCCGGGAGGACCAATCAGCCCCAGCATTTT

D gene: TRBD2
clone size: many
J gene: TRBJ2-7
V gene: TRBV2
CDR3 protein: CASGSSGSDLGNEQYF
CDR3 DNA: TGTGCCAGTGGATCTAGCGGGTCGGACTTAGGGAACGAGCAGTACTTC

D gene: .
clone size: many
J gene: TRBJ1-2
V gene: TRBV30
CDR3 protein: CAWRDFPGVDGYTF
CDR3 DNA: TGTGCCTGGAGGGACTTTCCGGGGGTGGATGGCTACACCTTC

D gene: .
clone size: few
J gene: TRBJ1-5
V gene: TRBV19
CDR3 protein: CASSIAQGFNQPQHF
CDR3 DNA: TGTGCCAGTAGTATAGCTCAGGGCTTCAATCAGCCCCAGCATTTT

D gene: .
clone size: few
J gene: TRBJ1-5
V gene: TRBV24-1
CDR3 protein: CATSRGNQGQPQHF
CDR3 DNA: TGTGCCACCAGTCGCGGGAATCAAGGGCAGCCCCAGCATTTT

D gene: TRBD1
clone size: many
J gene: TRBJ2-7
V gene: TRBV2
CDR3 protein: CASTTTGGYEQYF
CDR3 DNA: TGTGCCAGCACAACGACAGGGGGTTATGAGCAGTACTTC

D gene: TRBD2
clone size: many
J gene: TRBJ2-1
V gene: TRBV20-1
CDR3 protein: CSARGLADYNEQFF
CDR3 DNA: TGCAGTGCTAGAGGTCTAGCGGATTACAATGAGCAGTTCTTC

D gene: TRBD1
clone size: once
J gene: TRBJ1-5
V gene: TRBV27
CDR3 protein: CASSLRDRANQPQHF
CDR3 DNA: TGTGCCAGCAGTTTGAGGGACAGGGCCAATCAGCCCCAGCATTTT

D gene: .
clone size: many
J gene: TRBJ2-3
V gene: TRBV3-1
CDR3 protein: CASSHKSVGTDTQYF
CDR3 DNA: TGTGCCAGCAGCCATAAAAGCGTCGGCACAGATACGCAGTATTTT

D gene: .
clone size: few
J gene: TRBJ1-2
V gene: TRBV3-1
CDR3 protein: CASNTIDRNYGYTF
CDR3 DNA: TGTGCCAGCAACACGATCGACAGGAACTATGGCTACACCTTC

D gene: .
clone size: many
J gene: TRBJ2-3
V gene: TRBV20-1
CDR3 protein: CSAPWGEGQDTQYF
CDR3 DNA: TGCAGTGCTCCTTGGGGTGAGGGCCAAGATACGCAGTATTTT

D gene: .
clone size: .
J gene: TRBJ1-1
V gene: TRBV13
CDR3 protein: CASSYSGFNTEAFF
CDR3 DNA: TGTGCCAGCAGTTACTCAGGATTTAACACTGAAGCTTTCTTT

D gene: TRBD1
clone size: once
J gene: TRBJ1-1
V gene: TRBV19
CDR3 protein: CASSIPDRGRTEAFF
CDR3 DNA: TGTGCCAGTAGTATCCCAGACAGGGGGCGTACTGAAGCTTTCTTT

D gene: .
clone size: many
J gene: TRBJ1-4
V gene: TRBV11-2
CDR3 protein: CASSPVYNEKLFF
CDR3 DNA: TGTGCCAGCAGCCCCGTTTATAATGAAAAACTGTTTTTT

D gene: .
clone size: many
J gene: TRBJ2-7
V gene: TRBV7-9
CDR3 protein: CASSSIPRRETYEQYF
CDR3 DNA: TGTGCCAGCAGCTCCATACCCCGCCGGGAAACCTACGAGCAGTACTTC

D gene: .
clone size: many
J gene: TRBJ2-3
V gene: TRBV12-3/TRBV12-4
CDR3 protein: CASEFQGLGPDTQYF
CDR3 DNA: TGTGCCAGCGAATTTCAGGGGTTAGGTCCAGATACGCAGTATTTT

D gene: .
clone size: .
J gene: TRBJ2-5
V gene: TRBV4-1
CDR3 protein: CASSHPRTESHQETQYF
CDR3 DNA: TGCGCCAGCAGCCATCCCCGGACAGAATCCCACCAAGAGACCCAGTACTTC